This entry describes one T cell receptor beta chain. Its cognate antigen is unknown. The sample belongs to a study of molecular identifiers for immune sequencing clone quantification. About the study: Naive CD8 cell RNA, from roughly 20,000 or 100,000 cells, was split five ways in replicates, with four sequenced. Study outcomes and limitations: Jurkat TCR RNA spiked in from one cell (amid about a million naive cells) was reportedly detectable.

The CD8+CD4-CCR7+CD45RA+ phenotype defined the sorted naive CD8 T cells. The length of the CDR3 is 14 residues. V lost 4 bases and J lost 7; bases outside the gene matches: 6. Germline-derived CDR1 and CDR2 are SGHDT and YYEEEE. With listed TCR primers and previously described methods, bulk TCR libraries were prepared. Via MiXCR, TCRdb re-called the PCR reads, giving one row per CDR3 protein. The sample holds 460,000 or so distinct CDR3 sequences, roughly 23% seen once. Sequenced: naive CD8+ T cells from blood, with Jurkat cell RNA spiked in. Subset: FACS-sorted CD8+CD4-CCR7+CD45RA+ naive T cells. The sequence came from a human donor in good health. Some libraries in this study had Jurkat cell RNA spiked in. The V and J genes are TRBV5-6 and TRBJ2-4; 9 bases align to TRBD1. The CDR3 coding sequence is TGTGCCAGCAGCAAACGGGACAGGGCGAACATTCAGTACTTC. This translates into CASSKRDRANIQYF.